Listed below are T cell receptor beta chains from one sample, sequenced in a study of T cells in localized non-small cell lung cancer. Some clones are missing from TCRdb's copy, which holds only in-frame ones; the method was immunoSEQ multiplex PCR. The top ten clones hold over 4.5% of a sample with 25,000 to 35,000 clones, 80% to 85% of them seen once. Sequenced material: peripheral blood mononuclear cells, taken before any cancer treatment. The receptors were sampled from a man between 40 and 70 years old with stage III lung adenocarcinoma. CDR3s include the opening cysteine and the closing phenylalanine or tryptophan. A D gene is named only where the DNA matches it firmly. Where a row states a size, it is once, few, many or the class of an expanded clone; other rows omit it.

TRBV7-2	TRBJ2-2	.	.	CASSSAGGAGELFF	TGTGCCAGCAGCTCCGCCGGGGGAGCGGGGGAGCTGTTTTTT
TRBV6-5	TRBJ2-5	.	.	CASSNYQETQYF	TGTGCCAGCAGTAACTATCAAGAGACCCAGTACTTC
TRBV7-9	TRBJ2-3	.	TRBD1	CASSLADRIGATQYF	TGTGCCAGCAGCTTAGCGGACAGGATAGGGGCTACGCAGTATTTT
TRBV19	TRBJ2-3	.	TRBD1	CASSSSGTGHDTQYF	TGTGCCAGTAGTTCCTCCGGGACAGGTCACGATACGCAGTATTTT
TRBV5-1	TRBJ2-2	.	.	CASRRDMANTGELFF	TGCGCCAGCAGAAGGGACATGGCGAACACCGGGGAGCTGTTTTTT
TRBV18	TRBJ1-1	.	.	CASSPPVRGEGTEAFF	TGTGCCAGCTCACCACCGGTCAGGGGAGAGGGCACTGAAGCTTTCTTT
TRBV6-1	TRBJ1-2	.	TRBD1	CASSAGQTYGYTF	TGTGCCAGCAGTGCGGGACAGACCTATGGCTACACCTTC
TRBV18	TRBJ2-5	.	.	CASSPKVPRQETQYF	TGTGCCAGCTCACCAAAAGTTCCCAGGCAAGAGACCCAGTACTTC
TRBV5-5	TRBJ2-5	.	.	CASSLGARETQYF	TGTGCCAGCAGCTTGGGGGCCCGGGAGACCCAGTACTTC
TRBV15	TRBJ1-5	.	.	CATSRDRPGTQPQHF	TGTGCCACCAGCAGAGATAGGCCAGGGACCCAGCCCCAGCATTTT
TRBV18	TRBJ1-5	.	TRBD1	CASSPMGQGDQPQHF	TGTGCCAGCTCACCTATGGGACAGGGCGATCAGCCCCAGCATTTT
TRBV2	TRBJ2-1	.	.	CASLLDSYNEQFF	TGTGCCAGCCTACTGGACAGCTACAATGAGCAGTTCTTC
TRBV28	TRBJ2-5	.	.	CASSLLGGETQYF	TGTGCCAGCAGTTTGCTGGGTGGAGAGACCCAGTACTTC
TRBV27	TRBJ1-1	once	.	CASSLSRGNTEAFF	TGTGCCAGCAGTTTATCCCGCGGGAACACTGAAGCTTTCTTT
TRBV7-2	TRBJ2-1	few	TRBD1	CASSFLWTGQMRVEQFF	TGTGCCAGCAGCTTCCTATGGACAGGACAAATGAGGGTTGAGCAGTTCTTC
TRBV5-1	TRBJ2-1	few	TRBD2	CASSLDPAGNEQFF	TGCGCCAGCAGCTTGGATCCAGCGGGGAATGAGCAGTTCTTC
TRBV7-8	TRBJ2-2	.	TRBD1	CASSLRQGATGELFF	TGTGCCAGCAGCTTGAGACAGGGGGCCACCGGGGAGCTGTTTTTT
TRBV5-1	TRBJ2-6	.	.	CASSDLSGANVLTF	TGCGCCAGCAGCGACCTCTCTGGGGCCAACGTCCTGACTTTC
TRBV28	TRBJ2-2	.	.	CASEEGGGGAGELFF	TGTGCCAGCGAGGAGGGAGGAGGTGGCGCCGGGGAGCTGTTTTTT
TRBV11-2	TRBJ1-5	.	.	CASSLASGLKQPQHF	TGTGCCAGCAGCTTAGCCTCCGGTTTAAAGCAGCCCCAGCATTTT
TRBV6-1	TRBJ1-1	.	.	CASSETGYRTEAFF	TGTGCCAGCAGTGAAACGGGGTATAGGACTGAAGCTTTCTTT
TRBV28	TRBJ2-5	.	.	CASSFLSGTQETQYF	TGTGCCAGCAGTTTCTTGAGTGGGACCCAAGAGACCCAGTACTTC
TRBV7-9	TRBJ2-2	.	.	CASSSLGTGELFF	TGTGCCAGCAGCTCCCTCGGGACCGGGGAGCTGTTTTTT
TRBV10-1	TRBJ2-1	few	TRBD2	CASSEAGGNYNEQFF	TGCGCCAGCAGTGAGGCGGGAGGGAATTACAATGAGCAGTTCTTC